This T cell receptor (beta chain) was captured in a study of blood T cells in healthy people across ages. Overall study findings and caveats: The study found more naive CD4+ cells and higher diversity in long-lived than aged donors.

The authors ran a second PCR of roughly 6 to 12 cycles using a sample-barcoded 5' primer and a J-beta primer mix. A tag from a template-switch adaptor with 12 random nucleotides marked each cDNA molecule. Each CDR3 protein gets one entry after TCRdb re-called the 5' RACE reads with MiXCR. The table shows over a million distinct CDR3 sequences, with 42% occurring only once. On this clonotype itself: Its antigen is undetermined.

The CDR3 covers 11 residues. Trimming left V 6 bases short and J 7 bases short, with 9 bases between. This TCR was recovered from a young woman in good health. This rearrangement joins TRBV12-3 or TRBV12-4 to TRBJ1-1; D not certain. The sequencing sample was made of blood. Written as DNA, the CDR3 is TGTGCCAGCAGCCCGCAGATTGAAGCTTTCTTT. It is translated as CASSPQIEAFF.